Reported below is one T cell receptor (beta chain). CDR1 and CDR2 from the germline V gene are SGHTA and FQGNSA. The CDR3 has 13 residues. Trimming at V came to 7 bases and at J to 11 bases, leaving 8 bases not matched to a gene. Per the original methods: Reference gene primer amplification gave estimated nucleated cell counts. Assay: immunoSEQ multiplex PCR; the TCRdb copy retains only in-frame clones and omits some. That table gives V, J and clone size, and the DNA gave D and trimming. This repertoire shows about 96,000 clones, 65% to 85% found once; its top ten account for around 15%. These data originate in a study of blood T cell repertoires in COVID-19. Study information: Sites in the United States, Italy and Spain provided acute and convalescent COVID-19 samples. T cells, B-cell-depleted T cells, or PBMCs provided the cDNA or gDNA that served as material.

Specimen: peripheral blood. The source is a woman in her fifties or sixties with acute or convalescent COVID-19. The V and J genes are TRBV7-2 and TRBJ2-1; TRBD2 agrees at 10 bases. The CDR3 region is CASNGGLAEQQFF. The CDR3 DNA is TGTGCCAGCAACGGAGGACTAGCGGAGCAGCAGTTCTTC.